This T cell receptor beta chain was obtained from a study of PD-1 blockade in classical Hodgkin lymphoma. General observations from the study: Diversity similar to that of newly diagnosed patients was seen at baseline in complete responders.

Some clones are missing from TCRdb's copy, which holds only in-frame ones; the method was immunoSEQ multiplex PCR. The table includes about 41,000 clones, about 74% detected once. Comment on this clone: Its antigen is not identified.

The patients all showed relapse after autologous stem cell transplantation, while their brentuximab vedotin exposure varied. Sequencing used peripheral blood mononuclear cells (PBMCs), obtained at baseline. This receptor was identified in a human donor with classical Hodgkin lymphoma.

CDR3 amino acids: CASRVAVNTDTQYF. In DNA, the CDR3 is TGTGCCAGCAGGGTAGCGGTTAACACAGATACGCAGTATTTT. The rearrangement joins TRBV6-1 to TRBJ2-3; maybe TRBD2 (6 bases). Trimming shortened V by 6 bases and J by 2 bases, and 12 bases separated the two germline ends. From germline, CDR1 is MNHNS and CDR2 SASEGT. There are 14 residues in the CDR3.